This T cell receptor beta chain appears in the sequencing data of a study of blood T cell repertoires in COVID-19 (dated by TCRdb to the early 2020s). Context from the whole study: The collaborator samples originated in the United States, Italy and Spain and spanned the acute and convalescent phases of COVID-19. The material from the prospective study consisted of cDNA or gDNA derived from T cells, B-cell-depleted T cells, or PBMCs. Subjects who had been exposed to COVID-19, were actively infected with it, or had recovered from it provided the deeply sampled blood TCRbeta repertoires that made up the dataset. The repertoires were made available in a free public database intended to serve as a resource for research on the immune response to SARS-CoV-2. The samples were drawn from two sources: the first 160 participants of the ongoing ImmuneRACE study, and 1,000 to 1,500 subjects contributed by 6 global collaborators. Nearly every sample came with metadata listing a de-identified subject ID, COVID-19 status, age in years and sex. Where available, HLA class I and class II types were obtained from metadata supplied by the sample provider rather than from assay-based typing. Findings and caveats that apply to the study as a whole: Clinical and demographic metadata were provided uncurated, with the amount varying by source and participant.

Enrolling through a virtual design, the prospective study's participants ranged in age from about 18 to 89 years and lived across some 23 United States geographic areas. In the prospective study, cohorts were assigned on the basis of participant-reported clinical history obtained from a screening survey and a study questionnaire. Mobile phlebotomists in the prospective study collected whole blood, serum and a nasopharyngeal or oropharyngeal swab from every participant. Over an approximately 2-month period, participants in the prospective study had the option of providing additional blood draws and questionnaires. Before DNA extraction, blood samples from the prospective study were shipped at room temperature or frozen. TCRbeta CDR3 regions were amplified from genomic DNA using the immunoSEQ Assay, a bias-controlled multiplex PCR. Concerning the study's data processing: Nucleated cell counts per sample were estimated from amplification of reference gene primers within the assay. To quantify the absolute abundance of each unique TCRbeta CDR3 rearrangement, sequence reads were collapsed and filtered. For each sample, productive Simpson clonality was calculated by taking the square root of Simpson's diversity index across productive rearrangements. Here the immuneACCESS table is served through TCRdb, limited to in-frame sequences with V and J called. Missing clones are a known gap in these copies; in checked studies unresolved V genes cover under half, and the rest lacks a known reason. From that table come the V and J calls and clone size; the DNA was used to work out D and trimming. Here the sample has hundreds of thousands of clones; around 84% occur a single time. The top ten clonotypes cover under 5% of the sample.

On this clone: This clone's antigen is unknown. No qualities accompany the bases; no much larger clone lies one base away.

Including cysteine and phenylalanine, the CDR3 has 13 amino acids. Kept here is only the CDR3 DNA, which spans 39 bases and is read in frame from base 1. V loses 3 bases, J loses 4 bases, and the germline ends lie 9 bases apart. The germline V gene (reference sequence) specifies LNHDA as CDR1 and SQIVND as CDR2. Sequencing was done on a sample of PBMCs or T cells enriched from blood (not recorded which). The clonotype comes from a man aged 25 to 45 with acute COVID-19. This chain joins TRBV19 to TRBJ1-2; the D gene is not confidently resolved. The DNA sequence follows: TGTGCCAGTAGTATGATTGGACTCTATGGCTACACCTTC. Its amino acids are CASSMIGLYGYTF.